A selection of T cell receptor beta chains follows, all from one sample in a study of blood T cell repertoires in COVID-19. TCRdb keeps only in-frame clones here, not all; method: immunoSEQ multiplex PCR. The sample has some 260,000 clones, about 90% seen once. The sample comprised peripheral blood. Every receptor here comes from a man aged 18 to 29 with active or convalescent COVID-19. Both conserved end residues are part of each CDR3. The order of the fields is CDR3 DNA, CDR3 protein, clone size, J gene, V gene, D gene. A D gene is named only where the DNA matches it firmly. Only some rows state a clone size, as once, few, many or a class for expanded clones.

TGTGCCAGCAGCGTTCAGGGGGTTAACTATGGCTACACCTTC CASSVQGVNYGYTF - TRBJ1-2 TRBV7-9 TRBD1
TGTGCCAGCAGCCCCGTGGGGCAGGGATCCGATGGTGAAGCTTTCTTT CASSPVGQGSDGEAFF once TRBJ1-1 TRBV27 -
TGTGCTAGTGCCCCTCCGCAGGGATACGAGCAGTACTTC CASAPPQGYEQYF - TRBJ2-7 TRBV12-5 -
TGCGCCAGCAGTGCGGTAATGAACACTGAAGCTTTCTTT CASSAVMNTEAFF once TRBJ1-1 TRBV5-1 -
TGTGCCATCAGTGAGTTGTTACGGTCTGGGCAGTTCTTC CAISELLRSGQFF - TRBJ2-1 TRBV10-3 -
TGTGCCAGCAGCTTTTTCGGGACAGGGGTAATAAATGAGCAGTTCTTC CASSFFGTGVINEQFF - TRBJ2-1 TRBV7-3 TRBD1
TGTGCCATCAGGAGCTCGACAGGCCCCCACTACGAGCAGTACTTC CAIRSSTGPHYEQYF - TRBJ2-7 TRBV10-3 -
TGTGCCAGCAGAACCGGACAGGGAGACAATTACAATGAGCAGTTCTTC CASRTGQGDNYNEQFF once TRBJ2-1 TRBV13 TRBD1
TGTGCCAGCAGCCAAGGGAGGACTAGCGGGAGAGTCTCCTACGAGCAGTACTTC CASSQGRTSGRVSYEQYF - TRBJ2-7 TRBV3-1/TRBV3-2 TRBD2
TGCGCCAGCAGCCACCACTCCGGGACCCTGGAGGGTAACTATGGCTACACCTTC CASSHHSGTLEGNYGYTF - TRBJ1-2 TRBV4-3 -
TGTGCCAGCAGCAAAGCGCTGCGACAGCCATTGAACACTGAAGCTTTCTTT CASSKALRQPLNTEAFF - TRBJ1-1 TRBV21-1 -
TGTGCCAGCAGTGAAGCGGACAGGTCCTACAATGAGCAGTTCTTC CASSEADRSYNEQFF - TRBJ2-1 TRBV6-1 TRBD1
TGTGCCAGCAGTCGCGACAGGGGGTTAGCTAACTATGGCTACACCTTC CASSRDRGLANYGYTF - TRBJ1-2 TRBV5-4 TRBD1
TGCGCCAGCAGCCTCGGACTAGCGGGAGGGGAGACCCAGTACTTC CASSLGLAGGETQYF - TRBJ2-5 TRBV4-1 TRBD2
TGTGCCATCAGTGATAGCCCTTCCCTCCGCGAGCAGTACTTC CAISDSPSLREQYF once TRBJ2-7 TRBV10-3 -
TGTGCCAGCAGTTCGTTGACAGGACCTAACTATGGCTACACCTTC CASSSLTGPNYGYTF - TRBJ1-2 TRBV6-6 -
TGCAGCGTTGATACAGGTGGAAACACCATATATTTT CSVDTGGNTIYF few TRBJ1-3 TRBV29-1 -
TGTGCCAGCAGCGGTGGGACAGACTATGGCTACACCTTC CASSGGTDYGYTF - TRBJ1-2 TRBV9 TRBD1
TGTGCCAGCAGTACGCGGACAGTTCAGGCTGAAGCTTTCTTT CASSTRTVQAEAFF - TRBJ1-1 TRBV28 -
TGTGCCAGCAGTCCCCCCCGAGCGAACACCGGGGAGCTGTTTTTT CASSPPRANTGELFF - TRBJ2-2 TRBV28 -
TGTGCCAGTAGTCAGGGGGCACAGAGAGGACAGCCCCAGCATTTT CASSQGAQRGQPQHF - TRBJ1-5 TRBV19 TRBD1
TGTGCCAGCACCTCTAGCGGGGGGACGTACTTC CASTSSGGTYF - TRBJ2-7 TRBV27 TRBD2
TGTGCCACCAGCCGGACAATCTGTACCGGGGAGCTGTTTTTT CATSRTICTGELFF - TRBJ2-2 TRBV24-1 -